This T cell receptor beta chain was captured by sequencing in a study of identical twins. Germline V CDR1 and CDR2: SQVTM, ANQGSEA. The CDR3 totals 17 residues. The trim removed 7 bases at V and 0 bases at J, leaving 11 bases unmatched. This clonotype came up many times. Its antigen is currently unknown. TCRdb re-derived calls from the 5' RACE reads in MiXCR, one entry per CDR3 protein. The sample has 640,000 or so distinct CDR3 sequences; approximately 6.1% are singletons. Study-wide results and limits: It was possible that invariant MAIT and iNKT cells partly confounded the zero-insertion analyses.

The chain joins TRBV29-1 to TRBJ2-1; 11 bases fit TRBD2. The sequence came from a man aged 18 to 30 in good health. Sample: naive T cells sorted from blood. CDR3 sequence (DNA): TGCAGCGCGGAGGGGACTAGCGGCGTATACTCCTACAATGAGCAGTTCTTC. Protein sequence: CSAEGTSGVYSYNEQFF.